These 17 T cell receptor beta chains share one sample of origin, sequenced in a study of T-cell reconstitution after alpha-beta-depleted transplantation in children. Preparing the TCRbeta library involved the use of unique molecular identifiers. MiXCR was run by TCRdb on the PCR reads, yielding one entry per CDR3 protein. The sample includes nearly 550,000 distinct CDR3 sequences, approximately 20% seen only once; the top ten take 3.3%. The material sequenced was PBMCs from the stem cell graft donor, taken from the stem cell graft. Every receptor here comes from a human donor who donated a stem cell graft to a child with acute lymphoblastic leukemia.

V is TRBV29-1 and J is TRBJ1-2; D not certain. The CDR3 consists of 10 residues. Germline lookup yields CDR1 SQVTM and CDR2 ANQGSEA. V was cut by 2 bases and J by 8 bases, with 6 bases left in between. CDR3 sequence reads: CSVESYGYTF. CDR3 nucleotide sequence: TGCAGCGTTGAATCTTACGGCTACACCTTC.

This clonotype was picked up a small number of times. The CDR3 protein is CSARDPTSGLYNEQFF. CDR3 DNA: TGCAGTGCTAGAGATCCCACTAGCGGACTCTACAATGAGCAGTTCTTC. The chain recombines TRBV20-1 with TRBJ2-1, with TRBD2 identical over 8 bases. CDR3 length: 16 amino acids. J gave up 3 bases and V 0 bases, and 7 bases lay outside the gene matches. Germline V gives CDR1 DFQATT, CDR2 SNEGSKA (reference sequence).

The chain couples TRBV29-1 to TRBJ2-7, with D possibly matching TRBD1 (5 bases). The CDR3 consists of 11 residues. Germline assignment: CDR1 SQVTM and CDR2 ANQGSEA. V lost 6 bases and J 5 bases, leaving 11 bases between the germline ends. The CDR3 DNA is TGCAGCGTACCGACAGTTAACGAGCAGTACTTC. It specifies CSVPTVNEQYF.

The CDR3 coding sequence is TGCAGTGCTAGAGAGGCGGAATACGAGCAGTACTTC. Its protein product is CSAREAEYEQYF. The chain links TRBV20-1 to TRBJ2-7; no definite D call. CDR1 and CDR2 (germline): DFQATT, SNEGSKA (reference sequence). CDR3 size: 12 residues. V lost 0 bases to trimming and J lost 4 bases, with 7 bases between them.

In nucleotides, the CDR3 is TGTGCCAGCAGTGAACGAATAGGGACTGGGGCCAACGTCCTGACTTTC. This encodes CASSERIGTGANVLTF. V and J are TRBV6-1 and TRBJ2-6; D unclear. CDR1 MNHNS and CDR2 SASEGT come from the germline V gene. The CDR3 loop spans 16 amino acids. V lost 2 bases, J lost 2 bases, and 10 bases lay in between.

The V gene is TRBV20-1, the J gene TRBJ1-6; TRBD1 aligns across 10 bases. The CDR3 is made up of 14 amino acids. V gave up 2 bases and J gave up 7 bases; unmatched junction bases: 2. In germline, CDR1 is DFQATT, CDR2 SNEGSKA (reference sequence). The CDR3 spells CSARPGQGNSPLHF. CDR3 in DNA: TGCAGTGCTAGACCGGGACAGGGGAATTCACCCCTCCACTTT.

This clonotype was counted a few times. J is TRBJ2-3 and V is TRBV12-3 or TRBV12-4; maybe TRBD2 (5 bases). The CDR3 has 16 residues. V shed 1 base and J shed 5 bases, with 16 bases lying between them. The CDR3 DNA sequence: TGTGCCAGCAGTTTAGAAGGACTTTTGGTGGAAGATACGCAGTATTTT. Translation: CASSLEGLLVEDTQYF.

This clonotype has ten or more counts. The chain couples TRBV15 to TRBJ2-6; D ambiguous. The CDR3 loop spans 16 amino acids. V was clipped by 0 bases and J by 2 bases, with 8 bases between them. Per the germline V gene, CDR1 is LNHNV and CDR2 is YYDKDF (reference sequence). CDR3 nucleotides: TGTGCCACCAGCAGAGATTTGGGGACTGGGGCCAACGTCCTGACTTTC. Residues: CATSRDLGTGANVLTF.

The chain is built from TRBV13 and TRBJ2-7; 13 bases map to TRBD2. The CDR3 is made up of 18 amino acids. Trimming at V came to 1 base and at J to 2 bases, leaving 8 bases not matched to a gene. In germline, CDR1 is PRHDT, CDR2 FYEKMQ (reference sequence). CDR3 nucleotides: TGTGCCAGCAGCTTAGATACTAGCGGGAGGGGAATAGCCTACGAGCAGTACTTC. Its protein product is CASSLDTSGRGIAYEQYF.

The chain is built from TRBV12-3 or TRBV12-4 and TRBJ2-5; 9 nucleotides align to TRBD1. The CDR3 contains 14 residues. V lost 5 bases, J lost 5 bases, and 6 bases stayed unmatched. The CDR3 DNA reads as TGTGCCAGCAGTATCAATGACAGGGGGGAGACCCAGTACTTC. This encodes CASSINDRGETQYF.

A few counts support this clonotype. CDR3 sequence (DNA): TGTGCCAGCATGGCAAGGACAGGACGTAATCAGCCCCAGCATTTT. It yields the protein CASMARTGRNQPQHF. The V gene is TRBV6-5, the J gene TRBJ1-5, with 7 positions matching TRBD1. V was pared by 7 bases and J by 4 bases, with 10 bases of the junction left unmatched. Germline V gene lookup returns CDR1 MNHEY and CDR2 SVGAGI. The CDR3 loop spans 15 amino acids.

The rearrangement links TRBV14 to TRBJ1-3, with TRBD1 identical over 8 bases. The CDR3 is made up of 15 amino acids. Losses at the gene ends were 1 base for V and 7 bases for J; bases not matched to a gene: 6. The germline CDR1 and CDR2 sequences are SGHDN and FVKESK. CDR3: CASSQGQGRRNTIYF. CDR3 nucleotides: TGTGCCAGCAGCCAAGGACAGGGGAGAAGGAACACCATATATTTT.

This clonotype was detected a few times. The V call is TRBV12-3 or TRBV12-4, the J call TRBJ2-3; D is ambiguous. The CDR3 totals 15 residues. V was clipped by 3 bases and J by 4 bases, with 14 bases between them. In DNA, the CDR3 is TGTGCCAGCAGTTTTCGGCCCAGCGTTGCAGATACGCAGTATTTT. Translation: CASSFRPSVADTQYF.

This clonotype showed up just once. The chain's CDR3 is CASSQSSGRAGEEQFF. The CDR3 DNA sequence: TGTGCCAGCAGCCAATCTAGCGGGAGGGCGGGAGAGGAGCAGTTCTTC. The V and J genes are TRBV7-3 and TRBJ2-1, with 12 bases lining up with TRBD2. The germline CDR1 and CDR2 sequences are SGHTA and FQGTGA. The CDR3 is made up of 16 amino acids. V lost 5 bases and J lost 10; bases outside the gene matches: 12.

The V gene is TRBV11-2, the J gene TRBJ2-7, with D possibly TRBD2 on 6 matching bases. This CDR3 is built from 16 residues. Trimming removed 1 base at V and 0 bases at J, with 13 bases between. Per the germline V gene, CDR1 is SGHAT and CDR2 is FQNNGV. The CDR3 region is CASSLASAPSSYEQYF. CDR3 in DNA: TGTGCCAGCAGCTTAGCTAGCGCACCAAGCTCCTACGAGCAGTACTTC.

This sequence joins TRBV27 and TRBJ1-6; weak D call: TRBD1 (6 bases). The CDR3 is 14 residues long. Germline V gene lookup returns CDR1 MNHEY and CDR2 SMNVEV (reference sequence). V lost 1 base and J 10 bases, leaving 11 bases between the germline ends. This CDR3 reads CASSLLGGGSPLHF. DNA of the CDR3: TGTGCCAGCAGTTTATTGGGGGGGGGCTCACCCCTCCACTTT.

V is TRBV2 and J is TRBJ2-3, with D possibly being TRBD2 (6 bases). Germline V lookup: CDR1 SNHLY, CDR2 FYNNEI. Trimming cost V 4 bases and J 4 bases, with 9 bases left between them. The CDR3 totals 13 residues. The CDR3: CASSGLVADTQYF. CDR3 sequence (DNA): TGTGCCAGCAGTGGACTAGTCGCAGATACGCAGTATTTT.